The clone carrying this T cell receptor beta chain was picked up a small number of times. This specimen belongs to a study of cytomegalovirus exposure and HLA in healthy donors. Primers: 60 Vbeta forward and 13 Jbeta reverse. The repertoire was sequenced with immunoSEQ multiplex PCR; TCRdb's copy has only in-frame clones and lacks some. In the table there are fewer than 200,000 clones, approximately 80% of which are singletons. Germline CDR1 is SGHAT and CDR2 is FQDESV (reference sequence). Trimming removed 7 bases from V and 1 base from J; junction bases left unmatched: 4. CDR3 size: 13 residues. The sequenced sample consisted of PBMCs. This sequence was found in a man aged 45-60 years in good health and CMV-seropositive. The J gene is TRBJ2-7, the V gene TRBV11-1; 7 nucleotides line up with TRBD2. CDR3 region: CASTSGGSYEQYF. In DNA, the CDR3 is TGTGCCAGCACCTCGGGGGGATCCTACGAGCAGTACTTC.